This T cell receptor (beta chain) is from a study of shared clonotypes between healthy human individuals (TCRdb year 2020). Study-level background: The cohort included three men and a couple of women between 18 and 49 years of age. For each donor, three plates each were used for CD4 naive and CD4 memory, two plates were used for CD8 naive, and one plate was used for CD8 memory. Between about 0.85 and 9.5 billion PBMCs per donor were obtained by leukapheresis. Different laboratories and diverse techniques were used to prepare libraries and sequence TCR repertoires, to increase sequencing depth and limit assay-specific biases. The study deeply sequenced blood TCR repertoires of about 5 healthy adults to estimate repertoire size and the extent of clonotype sharing between individuals. Paper-wide results and their limitations: Around 5% of naive CD4, 3.5% of naive CD8, about 2.5% of memory CD4, and about 0.4% of memory CD8 clonotypes were shared across four donors. Even with the large sequencing depth, rarefaction of the sorted-subset datasets indicated that sequencing was incomplete. Compared with non-shared clonotypes, clonotypes shared by all four sorted-subset donors had higher generation probabilities. Pairwise subsampling indicated that sequencing depth was expected to affect the degree of clonotype sharing among donors. Naive subsets generally had larger estimated clonotype richness than memory subsets did. Sampling was restricted to blood, and TCR repertoires in tissues likely differ from the TCR repertoires found in blood. Because the study included only a small number of donors, the genetic and exposure-history diversity represented was limited.

Using the deep immunoSEQ assay, multiplex PCR amplified TCR CDR3 regions from genomic DNA. Extracted genomic DNA from each cell subset was spread evenly across all wells of several immunoSEQ 96-well plates, with each plate serving as a replicate. For sorted subsets, about 0.2 ug genomic DNA, equal to some 28,000 T cell genomes, was loaded into each replicate PCR. Purified libraries were quantified with a Qubit 3.0 fluorometer, sized on a Bioanalyzer 2100, and re-quantified with the KAPA Library Quantification kit. Every immunoSEQ 96-well plate was sequenced on a separate single-read 150-cycle Illumina NextSeq 550 flow cell. The original methods were these. The immunoSEQ output contained only junctional sequences without quality scores, so filtering could not match that applied to full-length reads. Sequences were annotated with PyIR, a Python wrapper for IgBLAST v1.9, using IMGT germline references to assign V/J genes and CDR3. Reads were removed for weak V/J assignments (E-value above 1e-6), missing CDR3, stop codons, out-of-frame junctions, or ambiguous translated residues. V3J clonotypes were defined as sequences sharing an identical inferred V gene, J gene, and CDR3 amino acid sequence. Percentage overlap between repertoires was computed as shared unique clonotypes divided by the size of the smaller repertoire. Repertoire richness was assessed with RTK rarefaction, the Chao1 estimator, and Recon v2.1 estimates of unobserved clonotypes. OLGA was used to compute generation probabilities for all TCRbeta clonotypes that the gDNA method yielded from four donors. Imported from immuneACCESS, the table was reduced by TCRdb to in-frame sequences with V and J called. These copies leave out some clones; in studies compared against another copy, an unresolved V gene accounts for under half, and the cause of the remainder is not known. V and J calls and clone size are given by that table; D and trimming were obtained from the DNA. The sample table lists about 2 million clones, over 85% of them with a count of one. The biggest ten clones account for 0.1% to 0.15% of the sample.

Regarding this clone: The target of this receptor is not known. No quality values exist for individual bases; no much larger clone is one base distant.

Healthy HIV-negative adults with no recently reported acute infections or vaccinations were included as donors. Only Caucasian adults living in Nashville, Tennessee, USA were represented among the donors. CD4+ T cells were enriched by magnetic negative selection, after which naive cells were positively selected on CD45RA and the negative fraction was taken as the memory subset. Blood was obtained by leukapheresis, after which PBMCs were separated by Ficoll-Histopaque density gradient centrifugation and cryopreserved in liquid nitrogen vapor phase. Analytical flow cytometry was used to check the purity and quantity of every magnetically sorted T cell population. Genomic DNA was isolated from every sorted fraction and measured by UV absorbance on a Nanodrop 2000c. The CDR3 starts with the cysteine, ends with the phenylalanine, and has 16 residues. CDR3 DNA only is kept here, 48 bases in frame from base 1. CDR1 and CDR2 were assigned from the germline V gene as KGHSH and LQKENI. V is cut back by 3 bases and J by 9 bases, with 12 bases in the junction unmatched.

Sequencing input: naive CD4+ T cells sorted from blood. This specimen's cell subset or site label, interpreted: CD45RA+ positively selected. The clonotype comes from a man younger than 30 in good health. The receptor chain draws on TRBV18 and TRBJ2-1; 9 middle bases align to TRBD2. The CDR3 region reads CASSPQSGRISPEQFF. The DNA sequence reads TGTGCCAGCTCACCTCAAAGCGGGAGGATCAGTCCTGAGCAGTTCTTC.